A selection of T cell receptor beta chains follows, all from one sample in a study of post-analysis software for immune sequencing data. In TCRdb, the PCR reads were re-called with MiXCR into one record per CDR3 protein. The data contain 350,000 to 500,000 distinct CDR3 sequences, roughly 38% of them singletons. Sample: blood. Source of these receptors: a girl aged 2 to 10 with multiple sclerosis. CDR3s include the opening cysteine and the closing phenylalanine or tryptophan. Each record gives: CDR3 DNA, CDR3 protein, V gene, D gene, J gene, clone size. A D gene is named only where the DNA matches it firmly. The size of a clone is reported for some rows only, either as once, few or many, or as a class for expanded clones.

TGCAGTGCTAGAGCGGAAACCGGGACTAGCGGGAGAGATGAGCAGTTCTTC	CSARAETGTSGRDEQFF	TRBV20-1	TRBD2	TRBJ2-1	NA
TGTGCCAGCAGCTCTGGGACTAGTCGGACAGATACGCAGTATTTT	CASSSGTSRTDTQYF	TRBV7-2	TRBD2	TRBJ2-3	few
TGTGCCTGGAGGCGGGGAACTAATGAAAAACTGTTTTTT	CAWRRGTNEKLFF	TRBV30	NA	TRBJ1-4	few
TGTGCCAGCAGCTTAGCGAGCGGGAGAAGGGACGAGCAGTACTTC	CASSLASGRRDEQYF	TRBV7-9	TRBD2	TRBJ2-7	NA
TGTGCCAGCAGCTTAATGGGCAGGGGCTTGCCGAGCTCCTACAATGAGCAGTTCTTC	CASSLMGRGLPSSYNEQFF	TRBV7-3	NA	TRBJ2-1	NA
TGTGCCAGCAGTGTGCCAGGGGCTCGATCACCCCTCCACTTT	CASSVPGARSPLHF	TRBV6-1	NA	TRBJ1-6	NA
TGTGCCAGCAGTTTTGATTCACCCCTCTACGAGCAGTACTTC	CASSFDSPLYEQYF	TRBV6-6	NA	TRBJ2-7	NA
TGCAGTACTAGAGCATTCCTTGCCCCCTACGAGCAGTACTTC	CSTRAFLAPYEQYF	TRBV20-1	NA	TRBJ2-7	NA
TGCGCCAGCAGTGAGCTGATCACTCGGGTTCTAAATGAGCAGTTCTTC	CASSELITRVLNEQFF	TRBV10-2	NA	TRBJ2-1	NA
TGTGCCAGCAGCCAAAGGAATAATCATTCACCCCTCCACTTT	CASSQRNNHSPLHF	TRBV3-1	NA	TRBJ1-6	few
TGCGCCAGCAGCCAAGGTAGCGGGGTCTACAATGAGCAGTTCTTC	CASSQGSGVYNEQFF	TRBV4-1	TRBD2	TRBJ2-1	NA
TGTGCCAGCAGTTTAATAGGAACCCACAGGGGGGCTAGGAATGAGCAGTTCTTC	CASSLIGTHRGARNEQFF	TRBV28	TRBD1	TRBJ2-1	NA
TGTGCCAGCAGCCAAGACAGCTCTGGGGCCAACGTCCTGACTTTC	CASSQDSSGANVLTF	TRBV3-1	NA	TRBJ2-6	NA
TGCGCCAGCAGCTTGGGGGACAAATATGGCTACACCTTC	CASSLGDKYGYTF	TRBV5-1	NA	TRBJ1-2	NA
TGTGCCAGCGGACACAACTATGGCTACACCTTC	CASGHNYGYTF	TRBV6-6	NA	TRBJ1-2	NA
TGCGCCAGCAGCTTGGTAGGGCCCACTTACAATGAGCAGTTCTTC	CASSLVGPTYNEQFF	TRBV5-1	NA	TRBJ2-1	NA
TGCGCCAGCAGGTTCCAGGGGGCCTACGAGCAGTACTTC	CASRFQGAYEQYF	TRBV5-1	TRBD1	TRBJ2-7	NA
TGCGCCAGCAGCCCGGCCGGGTCGGGGGGAGAGGAAAAACTGTTTTTT	CASSPAGSGGEEKLFF	TRBV4-1	NA	TRBJ1-4	NA
TGTGCCAGCAGTTCTTTGGGGGCAGGGTCCTACGAGCAGTACTTC	CASSSLGAGSYEQYF	TRBV27	NA	TRBJ2-7	NA
TGTGCCAGCAGCTCCATTGAAACCGGGACGCTTAAGTACTTC	CASSSIETGTLKYF	TRBV7-2	NA	TRBJ2-4	few
TGTGCCAGCAGTCCATCCGGGACTAGGGGAAACAATGAGCAGTTCTTC	CASSPSGTRGNNEQFF	TRBV12-3/TRBV12-4	TRBD2	TRBJ2-1	NA
TGTGCCAGCTCCAGGTTTAGTATGAGCACTGAAGCTTTCTTT	CASSRFSMSTEAFF	TRBV12-3/TRBV12-4	NA	TRBJ1-1	NA
TGTGCCAGCAGTTTAGGAGAGCGCTACAATGAGCAGTTCTTC	CASSLGERYNEQFF	TRBV12-3/TRBV12-4	NA	TRBJ2-1	NA
TGTGCCAGCAGCTTGGGGGACAGAAGGGAGCAGTACTTC	CASSLGDRREQYF	TRBV5-5	TRBD1	TRBJ2-7	NA